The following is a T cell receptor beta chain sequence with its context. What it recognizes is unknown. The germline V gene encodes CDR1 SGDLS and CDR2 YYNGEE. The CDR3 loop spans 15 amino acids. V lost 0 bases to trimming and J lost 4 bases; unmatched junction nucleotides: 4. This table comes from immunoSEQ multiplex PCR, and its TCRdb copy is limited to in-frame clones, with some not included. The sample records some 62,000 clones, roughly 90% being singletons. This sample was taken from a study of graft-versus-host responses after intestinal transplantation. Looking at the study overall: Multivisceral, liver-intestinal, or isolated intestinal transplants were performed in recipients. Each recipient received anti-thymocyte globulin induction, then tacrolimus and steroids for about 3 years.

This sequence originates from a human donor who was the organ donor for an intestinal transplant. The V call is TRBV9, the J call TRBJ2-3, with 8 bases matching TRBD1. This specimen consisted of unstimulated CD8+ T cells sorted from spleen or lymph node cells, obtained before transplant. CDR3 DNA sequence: TGTGCCAGCAGCGTAGGTATGACAGGGGCAGATACGCAGTATTTT. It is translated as CASSVGMTGADTQYF. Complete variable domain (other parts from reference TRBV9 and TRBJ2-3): DSGVTQTPKHLITATGQRVTLRCSPRSGDLSVYWYQQSLDQGLQFLIQYYNGEERAKGNILERFSAQQFPDLHSELNLSSLELGDSALYFCASSVGMTGADTQYFGPGTRLTVL.